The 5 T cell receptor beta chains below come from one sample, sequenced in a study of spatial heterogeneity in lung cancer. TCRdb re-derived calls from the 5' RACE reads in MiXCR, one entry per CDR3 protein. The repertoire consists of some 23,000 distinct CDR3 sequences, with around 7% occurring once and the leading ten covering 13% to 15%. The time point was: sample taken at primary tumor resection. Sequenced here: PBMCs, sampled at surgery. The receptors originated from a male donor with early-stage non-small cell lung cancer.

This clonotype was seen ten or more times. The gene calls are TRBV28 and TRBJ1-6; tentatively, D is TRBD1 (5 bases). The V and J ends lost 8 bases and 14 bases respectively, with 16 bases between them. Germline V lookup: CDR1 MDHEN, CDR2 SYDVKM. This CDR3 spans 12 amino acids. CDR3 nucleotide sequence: TGTGCCAGCGGACCCCGGGGGGAGACCCTCCACTTT. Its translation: CASGPRGETLHF.

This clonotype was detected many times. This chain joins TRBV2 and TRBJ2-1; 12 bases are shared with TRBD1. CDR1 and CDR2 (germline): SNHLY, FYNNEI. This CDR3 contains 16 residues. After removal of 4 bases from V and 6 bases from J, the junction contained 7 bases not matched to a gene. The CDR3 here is CASSGRGQGAINEQFF. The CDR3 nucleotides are TGTGCCAGCAGTGGAAGGGGACAGGGGGCGATCAATGAGCAGTTCTTC.

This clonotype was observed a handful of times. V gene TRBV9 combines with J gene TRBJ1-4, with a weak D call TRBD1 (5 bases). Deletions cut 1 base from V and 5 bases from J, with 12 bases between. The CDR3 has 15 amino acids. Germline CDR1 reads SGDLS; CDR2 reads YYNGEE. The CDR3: CASSVLGTPNEKLFF. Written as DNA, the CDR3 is TGTGCCAGCAGCGTATTGGGGACCCCCAATGAAAAACTGTTTTTT.

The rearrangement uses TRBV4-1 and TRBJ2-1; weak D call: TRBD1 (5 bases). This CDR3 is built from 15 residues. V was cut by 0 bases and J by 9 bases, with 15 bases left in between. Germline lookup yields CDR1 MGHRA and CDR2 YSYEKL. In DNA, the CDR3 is TGCGCCAGCAGCCAAGAGAATCAGGGCTTCGGTGAGCAGTTCTTC. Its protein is CASSQENQGFGEQFF.

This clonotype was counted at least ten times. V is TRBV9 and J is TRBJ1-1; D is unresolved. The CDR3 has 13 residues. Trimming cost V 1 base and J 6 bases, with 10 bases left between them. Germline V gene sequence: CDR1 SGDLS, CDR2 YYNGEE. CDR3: CASSVTLGAEAFF. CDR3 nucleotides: TGTGCCAGCAGCGTAACGCTAGGCGCTGAAGCTTTCTTT.